This TCR beta chain stems from a study of T cell responses to AZD1222 COVID-19 vaccine. Study background: Second-dose schedules of about 4 or about 12 weeks were combined.

In its sample, this clone was seen a few times. Its antigen is as yet unknown. Produced via immunoSEQ multiplex PCR; TCRdb's table is partial and in-frame only. Counted here are 120,000 to 150,000 clones, 88% occurring once; the ten biggest clones make up about 15%. Notes on the study in general: Baseline seropositivity occurred in only a handful of AZD1222 recipients. Donors were mostly white British, more females; clonal diversity possibly underestimated.

The CDR3 is 14 residues long. V shed 6 bases and J shed 6 bases, with 17 bases lying between them. The germline CDR1 and CDR2 sequences are MNHEY and SMNVEV (reference sequence). The gene calls are TRBV27 and TRBJ1-2, with D unclear. The TCR comes from an adult in good health. The sequenced sample was peripheral blood, obtained on day 0 of AZD1222 vaccination. The CDR3 reads CASSLFDPAHGYTF. The CDR3 DNA sequence: TGTGCCAGCAGCCTATTCGACCCCGCTCATGGCTACACCTTC.